This T cell receptor beta chain was found in a study of human T cells and chemical hapten exposure. Study-wide results and limits: Positively correlated with patch test score were the counts of PT1 expanded TCRs.

This clonotype was observed a few times. Antigen unknown. The time point: patch test 2, 6 weeks after DPC sensitization. Treatment meaning: therapeutic diphenylcyclopropenone sensitization with weekly scalp DPC. The library tagged each cDNA molecule with unique molecular identifiers. TCRdb redid the calling of the RACE reads with MiXCR, one entry per CDR3 protein. Of more than 85,000 distinct CDR3 sequences listed, approximately 10% are singletons. This receptor was identified in a man aged 35 to 55 with alopecia areata. Some clones in this sample may be carry-over from other donors' samples. The sample here was whole blood, taken in connection with sensitization to the hapten diphenylcyclopropenone (DPC).

Here the CDR3 DNA reads TGTGCCAGCAGTTTATATTCCGTAACAGATACGCAGTATTTT. It codes for CASSLYSVTDTQYF. The chain combines TRBV12-3 or TRBV12-4 with TRBJ2-3; D not resolved. The CDR3 loop spans 14 amino acids. V dropped 2 bases and J dropped 3 bases, with 9 bases sitting between them.